The rows below give T cell receptor beta chains drawn from one sample of a study of blood T cell repertoires in COVID-19. Profiled with immunoSEQ multiplex PCR; TCRdb holds only in-frame clones, not every one. The table lists some 190,000 clones, roughly nine tenths of them singletons. The sequenced material came from peripheral blood. These receptors all come from a young man with acute or convalescent COVID-19. The conserved cysteine and the conserved F or W are not part of the CDR3 here.

J gene: TRBJ2-1; V gene: TRBV6-5; CDR3 protein: ASSRGQGGNEQF
J gene: TRBJ2-1; V gene: TRBV5-1; CDR3 protein: ASSTGNVYNEQF
J gene: TRBJ1-6; V gene: TRBV30; CDR3 protein: AWSHPGHSNSPLH
J gene: TRBJ2-1; V gene: TRBV5-1; CDR3 protein: ASSPLALQEQF
J gene: TRBJ2-1; V gene: TRBV27; CDR3 protein: ASSPLPHNEQF
J gene: TRBJ1-5; V gene: TRBV30; CDR3 protein: AWSRQPNQPQH
J gene: TRBJ1-1; V gene: TRBV7-3; CDR3 protein: ASSRFEHTEAF
J gene: TRBJ2-1; V gene: TRBV27; CDR3 protein: ASRAGGGIYNEQF
J gene: TRBJ2-6; V gene: TRBV9; CDR3 protein: ASSVALGANVLT
J gene: TRBJ1-5; V gene: TRBV29-1; CDR3 protein: SVEKDRGQPQH
J gene: TRBJ1-4; V gene: TRBV18; CDR3 protein: ATRTLTNEKLF
J gene: TRBJ1-6; V gene: TRBV9; CDR3 protein: ASSVEQGNSPLH
J gene: TRBJ2-2; V gene: TRBV28; CDR3 protein: ASRGRTLLTGELF
J gene: TRBJ2-7; V gene: TRBV19; CDR3 protein: ASGDREPPYEQY
J gene: TRBJ2-5; V gene: TRBV5-6; CDR3 protein: ASSLGLAGETQY
J gene: TRBJ1-2; V gene: TRBV28; CDR3 protein: ASIIIPPVRRANYGYT
J gene: TRBJ1-3; V gene: TRBV4-1; CDR3 protein: ASSQEASGNTIY
J gene: TRBJ1-6; V gene: TRBV3-1/TRBV3-2; CDR3 protein: ASSQSYGSPLH
J gene: TRBJ1-1; V gene: TRBV30; CDR3 protein: AWSVLYKNTEAF
J gene: TRBJ1-5; V gene: TRBV29-1; CDR3 protein: SVAGGNQPQH
J gene: TRBJ2-1; V gene: TRBV19; CDR3 protein: ASSILQGARF
J gene: TRBJ1-2; V gene: TRBV7-3; CDR3 protein: ASSFSGTKANYGYT
J gene: TRBJ2-3; V gene: TRBV5-6; CDR3 protein: ASSPRAEPGTDTQY
J gene: TRBJ2-3; V gene: TRBV20-1; CDR3 protein: SASLSSGRSTDTQY
J gene: TRBJ2-7; V gene: TRBV27; CDR3 protein: ASSRSGVSYEQY
J gene: TRBJ2-5; V gene: TRBV5-1; CDR3 protein: ASSPRPGYQETQY
J gene: TRBJ1-1; V gene: TRBV29-1; CDR3 protein: SVDEGLVSF
J gene: TRBJ1-1; V gene: TRBV28; CDR3 protein: ASSFGGTEAF
J gene: TRBJ2-5; V gene: TRBV5-4; CDR3 protein: ASSLAETQY
J gene: TRBJ2-1; V gene: TRBV7-9; CDR3 protein: ARASGDNEQF
J gene: TRBJ2-3; V gene: TRBV18; CDR3 protein: ASSPPGQGALGTQY
J gene: TRBJ1-5; V gene: TRBV2; CDR3 protein: ASSPEGSNQPQH
J gene: TRBJ1-2; V gene: TRBV11-2; CDR3 protein: ASSLDLNRLNYGYT
J gene: TRBJ2-3; V gene: TRBV2; CDR3 protein: ASSPRFGIRTDTQY
J gene: TRBJ1-1; V gene: TRBV7-9; CDR3 protein: ASSWDRGRSEAF
J gene: TRBJ1-6; V gene: TRBV5-6; CDR3 protein: ASSLGPGLRSSPLH
J gene: TRBJ1-6; V gene: TRBV3-1/TRBV3-2; CDR3 protein: ASSQDFTADSPLH
J gene: TRBJ1-5; V gene: TRBV4-1; CDR3 protein: ASSHPVTGGFQPQH
J gene: TRBJ2-5; V gene: TRBV9; CDR3 protein: ASSVGRAVGGETQY
J gene: TRBJ1-5; V gene: TRBV20-1; CDR3 protein: SASSYGGNQPQH
J gene: TRBJ2-1; V gene: TRBV4-1; CDR3 protein: ASKPGASGRADRSSYNEQF
J gene: TRBJ1-1; V gene: TRBV21-1; CDR3 protein: ASSTTGSLTEAF
J gene: TRBJ2-3; V gene: TRBV27; CDR3 protein: ASSYQGTDTQY
J gene: TRBJ2-7; V gene: TRBV5-4; CDR3 protein: ASSLVGGVGYEQY
J gene: TRBJ1-2; V gene: TRBV30; CDR3 protein: AWSATLPINLYGYT
J gene: TRBJ2-7; V gene: TRBV5-1; CDR3 protein: ASSLGTGDEQY
J gene: TRBJ2-1; V gene: TRBV5-1; CDR3 protein: ASSLGLINEQF
J gene: TRBJ1-6; V gene: TRBV2; CDR3 protein: ARKQGQESPLH
J gene: TRBJ1-1; V gene: TRBV3-1/TRBV3-2; CDR3 protein: ASSQGQGGTEAF